Shown below are 27 T cell receptor beta chains from a single sample sequenced in a study of T cells after yellow fever vaccination. One entry per CDR3 protein, called by TCRdb with MiXCR from the 5' RACE reads. There are 90,000 to 150,000 distinct CDR3 sequences in the sample; roughly 7.2% occur only once, and roughly 2.5% lies in the top ten. The sample here was CD4+ T cells sorted from PBMCs, taken around 45 days after the first yellow fever vaccination. The source of these receptors is a man aged 18 to 30 who received the YFV17D yellow fever vaccine.

This clonotype was counted at least ten times. The rearrangement joins TRBV7-6 to TRBJ2-7; D possibly corresponds to TRBD2 (5 bases). Germline V gene lookup returns CDR1 SGHVS and CDR2 FNYEAQ. There are 13 residues in the CDR3. The ends were cut back, 8 bases at V and 4 bases at J, with 15 bases in the middle. This CDR3 reads CASGLSGGYEQYF. For the CDR3, the DNA is TGTGCCAGCGGGCTGAGCGGTGGATACGAGCAGTACTTC.

With regard to this clonotype: This may stem from a read error, because a much larger clone lies one nucleotide away. The V gene is TRBV6-2 or TRBV6-3, the J gene TRBJ2-2; D is possibly TRBD1 (6 bases). The CDR3 sequence is 14 residues long. The germline V gene has CDR1 MNHEY and CDR2 SVGEGT. Trimming pared 7 bases from V and 6 bases from J, leaving 15 bases between. The CDR3 bases are TGTGCCAGCACCGCACAGGGTACGGCCGGGGAGCTGTTTTTT. Its translation: CASTAQGTAGELFF.

CDR3 bases: TGTGCCACCAGCAGGGGGGGCGGAACCTTCTACGAGCAGTACGTC. Protein product: CATSRGGGTFYEQYV. The rearrangement uses TRBV15 and TRBJ2-7, with D perhaps matching TRBD1 or TRBD2 (6 bases each). This CDR3 has 15 residues. Looked up from germline, CDR1 is LNHNV and CDR2 is YYDKDF (reference sequence). V was shortened by 3 bases and J by 3 bases, with 15 bases between the two germline ends.

This clonotype occurred many times. V usage is TRBV18 and J usage is TRBJ2-1; 9 bases map to TRBD2. The CDR3 contains 15 residues. Germline lookup yields CDR1 KGHSH and CDR2 LQKENI. V shed 3 bases and J 6 bases; nucleotides not matched to a gene: 6. CDR3 protein: CASSPIVAGANEQFF. Written as DNA, the CDR3 is TGTGCCAGCTCACCTATTGTAGCGGGAGCCAATGAGCAGTTCTTC.

This clonotype was counted at least ten times. V is TRBV11-3 and J is TRBJ2-2; 7 nucleotides align to TRBD1. V shed 1 base and J 5 bases; nucleotides not matched to a gene: 13. Germline CDR1 SGHNT, CDR2 YENEEA. The CDR3 extends over 18 amino acids. This CDR3 is CASSLGTGLFSRTGELFF. In DNA, the CDR3 is TGTGCCAGCAGCTTAGGGACAGGTTTATTTTCGCGGACCGGGGAGCTGTTTTTT.

This clonotype was seen repeatedly, ten times or more. This rearrangement joins TRBV7-2 to TRBJ2-2; possibly TRBD2 for D (7 bases). V was clipped by 8 bases and J by 5 bases, with 18 bases between them. CDR3 length: 15 amino acids. Germline lookup yields CDR1 SGHTA and CDR2 FQGNSA. CDR3 sequence: CASAPGGGWTGELFF. CDR3 bases: TGTGCCAGCGCCCCGGGGGGCGGGTGGACCGGGGAGCTGTTTTTT.

This chain connects TRBV6-2 or TRBV6-3 to TRBJ1-5, with D unclear. The V end lost 0 bases, the J end lost 3 bases, and 9 bases lay between the germline ends. Per the germline V gene, CDR1 is MNHEY and CDR2 is SVGEGT. The CDR3 is 15 residues long. The CDR3 DNA reads TGTGCCAGCAGTTACTCGAGTAATAACAATCAGCCCCAGCATTTT. It encodes CASSYSSNNNQPQHF.

This clonotype was counted many times. The chain recombines TRBV12-3 or TRBV12-4 with TRBJ2-7; D gene uncertain. The CDR3 totals 13 residues. Trimming removed 9 bases from V and 6 bases from J, with 18 bases in between. The CDR3 sequence: CASAGCLGCEQYF. The CDR3 nucleotides read TGTGCCAGTGCTGGCTGTCTTGGGTGCGAGCAGTACTTC.

This clonotype was seen repeatedly, ten times or more. The chain recombines TRBV7-2 with TRBJ1-4, with D hard to call. V lost 3 bases, J lost 1 base, and 6 bases lay in between. Germline V lookup: CDR1 SGHTA, CDR2 FQGNSA. The CDR3 contains 14 residues. The DNA for the CDR3 is TGTGCCAGCAGCTTTCAAGTAACTAATGAAAAACTGTTTTTT. Protein product: CASSFQVTNEKLFF.

This clonotype occurred many times. The chain combines TRBV6-5 with TRBJ1-1; no firm D call. This CDR3 is 14 amino acids long. Germline assignment: CDR1 MNHEY and CDR2 SVGAGI. V dropped 4 bases and J dropped 1 base, with 10 bases sitting between them. Here the CDR3 reads CASSLFLGNTEAFF. DNA for the CDR3: TGTGCCAGCAGTTTGTTTCTGGGGAACACTGAAGCTTTCTTT.

This clonotype was seen ten or more times. The chain uses TRBV6-2 or TRBV6-3 and TRBJ2-7; 10 bases align to TRBD1. The germline CDR1 and CDR2 sequences are MNHEY and SVGEGT. Trimming took 1 base from V and 3 from J; bases not matched to a gene: 18. This CDR3 has 20 amino acids. In DNA form, the CDR3 reads TGTGCCAGCAGTTACTTACTGAACCGGGACAGGGGCTTACCATTCTACGAGCAGTACTTC. Encoded protein: CASSYLLNRDRGLPFYEQYF.

In this sample, this clonotype turned up many times. This rearrangement joins TRBV7-3 to TRBJ2-3; no definite D call. V lost 1 base and J 4 bases, leaving 6 bases between the germline ends. CDR1 is SGHTA and CDR2 is FQGTGA in the germline V gene. CDR3 size: 13 residues. CDR3 residues: CASSLMASDTQYF. Written as DNA, the CDR3 is TGTGCCAGCAGCTTAATGGCATCAGATACGCAGTATTTT.

This clonotype was found many times. V is TRBV10-3 and J is TRBJ2-3; D may correspond to TRBD1 or TRBD2 (5 bases each). V lost 5 bases and J lost 4, with 16 bases in between. Germline loops: CDR1 ENHRY, CDR2 SYGVKD. The CDR3 runs 15 residues. This CDR3 is CAISTGRRGADTQYF. In nucleotides, the CDR3 is TGTGCCATCAGTACAGGCAGGCGAGGGGCAGATACGCAGTATTTT.

This clonotype has a count of ten or more. The V call is TRBV7-2, the J call TRBJ2-5; 7 nucleotides line up with TRBD2. Germline assignment: CDR1 SGHTA and CDR2 FQGNSA. CDR3 size: 16 residues. Unmatched junction bases numbered 9, after V lost 1 base and J lost 4 bases. In nucleotides, the CDR3 is TGTGCCAGCAGCTTAGGGCCGGGACTAAGGGGAGAGACCCAGTACTTC. Translation gives CASSLGPGLRGETQYF.

As to this clonotype: One base away lies a much larger clone, so this may be a sequencing read error. V gene TRBV5-1 combines with J gene TRBJ2-2; TRBD2 aligns across 12 bases. The germline V gene has CDR1 SGHRS and CDR2 YFSETQ. Trimming removed 0 bases from V and 2 bases from J; junction bases left unmatched: 2. This CDR3 is built from 17 residues. The CDR3 DNA reads TGCGCCAGCAGCTTGGCTAGCGGGGGGGCCAACACCGGGGAGCTGTTTTTT. It yields the protein CASSLASGGANTGELFF.

This clonotype was picked up many times. This rearrangement joins TRBV18 to TRBJ1-1; no clear D gene. Germline CDR1 KGHSH, CDR2 LQKENI. The CDR3 is 13 residues long. V dropped 3 bases and J dropped 6 bases, with 11 bases sitting between them. The DNA of the CDR3 is TGTGCCAGCTCACCGGGGTCCAGTGCTGAAGCTTTCTTT. Translation gives CASSPGSSAEAFF.

This clonotype was seen at least ten times. The chain links TRBV2 to TRBJ2-1; 10 bases line up with TRBD2. Germline CDR1 SNHLY, CDR2 FYNNEI. The junction had 11 bases not matched to a gene; V was cut back by 7 bases and J by 8 bases. The CDR3 consists of 15 residues. The CDR3 region has the DNA TGTGCCAGCAATAGGGTAGCGGGGGGCCGGGATGAGCAGTTCTTC. It specifies CASNRVAGGRDEQFF.

At least ten counts were recorded for this clonotype. The rearrangement uses TRBV7-3 and TRBJ2-5; D is unresolved. Germline V CDR1 and CDR2: SGHTA, FQGTGA. The germline V and J ends were trimmed by 1 base and 5 bases, with 11 bases remaining between them. This CDR3 contains 14 residues. CDR3 sequence: CASSLMAAGETQYF. In DNA, the CDR3 is TGTGCCAGCAGCTTAATGGCGGCTGGGGAGACCCAGTACTTC. Complete variable domain (other parts from reference TRBV7-3 and TRBJ2-5): GAGVSQTPSNKVTEKGKYVELRCDPISGHTALYWYRQSLGQGPEFLIYFQGTGAADDSGLPNDRFFAVRPEGSVSTLKIQRTERGDSAVYLCASSLMAAGETQYFGPGTRLLVL.

The chain is built from TRBV12-3 or TRBV12-4 and TRBJ2-3, with 8 nucleotides matching TRBD2. V was pared by 6 bases and J by 2 bases, with 1 base of the junction left unmatched. This CDR3 is built from 13 residues. CDR3 DNA sequence: TGTGCCAGCAGCGGGGGGGTCACAGATACGCAGTATTTT. Protein: CASSGGVTDTQYF.

This clonotype appeared many times. V and J are TRBV4-1 and TRBJ1-6, with TRBD1 matching over 9 bases. The ends lost 6 bases at V and 5 bases at J; junction bases unmatched: 5. This CDR3 contains 15 residues. CDR1 and CDR2 (germline): MGHRA, YSYEKL. The CDR3 DNA follows: TGCGCCAGCAGGGGGACAGGGAGGAATAATTCACCCCTCCACTTT. Translation: CASRGTGRNNSPLHF.

There are a few counts of this clonotype. This chain links TRBV20-1 with TRBJ1-1, with D tentatively TRBD1 (5 bases). V gave up 2 bases and J gave up 8 bases, with 18 bases separating them. Germline V gene sequence: CDR1 DFQATT, CDR2 SNEGSKA (reference sequence). The CDR3 is 14 amino acids. This chain's CDR3 is CSARQGRGAAEAFF. The CDR3 region has the DNA TGCAGTGCTAGACAGGGTAGGGGAGCCGCGGAAGCTTTCTTT.

This clonotype was detected ten times or more. This chain links TRBV12-3 or TRBV12-4 with TRBJ2-3; 15 bases line up with TRBD2. V lost 5 bases to trimming and J lost 5 bases; unmatched junction nucleotides: 2. The CDR3 runs 15 residues. This chain's CDR3 is CASSRTSGGVDTQYF. CDR3 bases: TGTGCCAGCAGTCGGACTAGCGGGGGGGTAGATACGCAGTATTTT.

This clonotype has a count of ten or more. This rearrangement joins TRBV10-3 to TRBJ2-2, with TRBD1 identical over 11 bases. The CDR3 totals 14 residues. Germline values: CDR1 ENHRY, CDR2 SYGVKD. J gave up 5 bases and V 7 bases, and 3 bases lay outside the gene matches. CDR3 sequence: CAITGTGGTGELFF. The DNA of the CDR3 is TGTGCCATCACCGGGACAGGGGGGACCGGGGAGCTGTTTTTT.

This clonotype came up many times. Here the CDR3 reads CASSQEIRDRSFF. CDR3 coding DNA: TGTGCCAGCAGCCAAGAGATCCGGGACAGGTCGTTCTTT. This chain connects TRBV4-2 to TRBJ1-1; 8 bases agree with TRBD1. Per the germline V gene, CDR1 is LGHNA and CDR2 is YNFKEQ. This CDR3 has 13 residues. Germline trimming cut 0 bases from V and 14 bases from J; bases unmatched to any gene: 8.

This clonotype was counted ten times or more. The chain recombines TRBV5-1 with TRBJ2-1; D ambiguous. This CDR3 spans 13 amino acids. V lost 0 bases and J lost 6, with 7 bases in between. Germline assignment: CDR1 SGHRS and CDR2 YFSETQ. The CDR3 spells CASSLGSSNEQFF. The CDR3 DNA is TGCGCCAGCAGCTTGGGTAGTAGCAATGAGCAGTTCTTC.

This clonotype was found many times. This chain uses TRBV6-5 with TRBJ1-3; no reliable D call. Germline assignment: CDR1 MNHEY and CDR2 SVGAGI. CDR3 length: 14 residues. The germline V and J ends were trimmed by 2 bases and 4 bases, with 9 bases remaining between them. The CDR3 loop is CASSYERAGNTIYF. In nucleotides, the CDR3 is TGTGCCAGCAGTTACGAGAGGGCCGGAAACACCATATATTTT.

This clonotype was recorded at least ten times. The chain has TRBV7-8 and TRBJ1-2; 10 positions match TRBD1. With 1 base clipped from V and 8 bases from J, the junction kept 7 bases outside the gene matches. Germline loops: CDR1 SGHVS, CDR2 FQNEAQ. The CDR3 sequence is 15 residues long. The DNA of the CDR3 is TGTGCCAGCAGCTTAGGGAGACAGGGGGCGCTGGGCTACACCTTC. It yields the protein CASSLGRQGALGYTF.